The table lists the clone carrying this TCR beta chain with many counts. This specimen belongs to a study of blood T cell repertoires in COVID-19. Study-wide background: Nucleic acid was either cDNA or gDNA, and it came from T cells, B-cell-depleted T cells, or PBMCs.

The study recruited people aged roughly 18 to 89 years across some 23 US areas. Participants' reported clinical history set cohort assignment. Sequencing was performed with immunoSEQ multiplex PCR; in TCRdb, only in-frame clones are kept and a portion is missing. The profile covers a few hundred thousand clones, with around 81% appearing a single time and about 3% taken by the ten largest. Germline V gene lookup returns CDR1 MNHEY and CDR2 SVGAGI. V lost 2 bases and J 5 bases, leaving 18 bases between the germline ends. There are 16 residues in the CDR3. The chain links TRBV6-5 to TRBJ1-2; D uncertain. The sequenced sample was PBMCs or T cells enriched from blood (not recorded which). The clonotype was recovered from a man between 45 and 60 years old who had recovered from COVID-19. CDR3 loop: CASSYASPRYSYGYTF. For the CDR3, the DNA is TGTGCCAGCAGTTACGCAAGCCCCAGGTACTCATATGGCTACACCTTC.